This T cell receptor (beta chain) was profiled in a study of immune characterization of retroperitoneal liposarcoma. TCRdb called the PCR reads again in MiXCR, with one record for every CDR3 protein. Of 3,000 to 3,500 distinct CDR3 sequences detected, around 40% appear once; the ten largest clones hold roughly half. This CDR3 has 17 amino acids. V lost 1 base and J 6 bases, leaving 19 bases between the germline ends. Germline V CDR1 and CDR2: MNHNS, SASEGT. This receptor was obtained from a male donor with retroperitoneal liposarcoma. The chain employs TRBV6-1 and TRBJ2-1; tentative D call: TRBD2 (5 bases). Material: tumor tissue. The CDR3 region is CASSEVAGERDFNEQFF. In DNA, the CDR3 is TGTGCCAGCAGTGAAGTGGCCGGGGAGAGAGATTTCAATGAGCAGTTCTTC.